The source of this TCR beta chain is a study of T cells after yellow fever vaccination (dated by TCRdb to about 2019). Regarding the research as a whole: The SMART-Seq v4 Ultra Low Input RNA kit was used to prepare libraries from fractions with low cell numbers. To follow T-cell clones before and after primary and booster YFV17D yellow fever vaccination, bulk TCR alpha and beta repertoires were sequenced over time. Blood was drawn at multiple timepoints before and after primary and secondary immunization, with bulk PBMC replicates and cell subsets isolated. Two healthy male donors, one aged 18 to 29 and one aged 30 to 40 years, were included in the cohort.

TCR cDNA was synthesized by 5'RACE template switching, through which a universal primer site and unique molecular identifiers were introduced. Priming for cDNA synthesis came from both the TCR alpha and TCR beta constant segments. Library amplification involved two PCR steps, and the second step added sample barcodes and sequencing adapters. Sequencing of libraries was performed on Illumina HiSeq 2500 (2x100 bp) or NovaSeq (2x150 bp). On the study's bioinformatics: Reads were demultiplexed and collapsed into UMI consensus sequences with MIGEC, and V(D)J alignment was performed with MiXCR. Clonotypes responding to the vaccine were identified with edgeR on replicate PBMC samples, with the criteria of FDR below 0.01 and a log2 fold change above 5 up to day 15. Each bulk clonotype was labeled CD4 or CD8 based on which sequenced repertoire, CD4 or CD8, contained the clonotype at higher abundance. The public reads were reprocessed in TCRdb via fastp at Q25 and MiXCR, keeping in-frame beta chains. For every CDR3 protein sequence, its rows merge into one entry that carries the most common genes and DNA. What appears here as the V and J calls and clone size reflects TCRdb's work, not the paper's. This sample is represented by about 73,000 distinct CDR3 sequences; almost 8% of them were singletons. The ten largest clones take up roughly two fifths of the sample.

According to the germline V gene, CDR1 reads SQVTM and CDR2 reads ANQGSEA. The CDR3 spans 11 residues, from the cysteine through the phenylalanine. Left in the record is the CDR3 DNA by itself, 33 bases read in frame from the first base. V is shortened by 4 bases, J by 9 bases, and the region joining them spans 10 bases. According to the study, the label for this sample's treatment or condition signals: live attenuated yellow fever vaccine strain. PBMCs were isolated from peripheral blood using a standard Ficoll-Paque protocol. Dynabeads CD4 and CD8 positive selection kits were used to isolate CD4 and CD8 T-cell fractions. RNA was extracted with TriZol from bulk PBMCs, CD4 and CD8 fractions, and dextramer-positive and dextramer-negative fractions. The paper's findings and limits, for the study overall: A small share of clonotypes was detected in both CD4 and CD8 compartments, with the overlap likely arising from convergent recombination. The study included only a couple of donors, which limits how far the findings can be generalized. After the booster, most clones that had expanded after primary vaccination were detected again (over 95% of CD4 and more than 80% of CD8), suggesting broad maintenance of memory. FACS-sorted repertoires could contain abundant contaminating clonotypes from the bulk population, so computational filtering was required. The secondary T-cell response was weaker than the primary response but faster, peaking on day 5 instead of day 15.

About this clonotype itself: Its cognate antigen has yet to be identified. This may arise from a read error, as a much more abundant clone is one base away.

The V and J genes are TRBV29-1 and TRBJ2-1; the best D guess is TRBD2, with 5 bases matching. This material consisted of CD8+ T cells sorted from PBMCs, taken on the day of the yellow fever booster vaccination. This clonotype was obtained from a man in his thirties or forties who received the YFV17D yellow fever vaccine. The CDR3 reads CSVVTRAEQFF. The bases are TGCAGCGTTGTCACTAGGGCTGAGCAGTTCTTC.